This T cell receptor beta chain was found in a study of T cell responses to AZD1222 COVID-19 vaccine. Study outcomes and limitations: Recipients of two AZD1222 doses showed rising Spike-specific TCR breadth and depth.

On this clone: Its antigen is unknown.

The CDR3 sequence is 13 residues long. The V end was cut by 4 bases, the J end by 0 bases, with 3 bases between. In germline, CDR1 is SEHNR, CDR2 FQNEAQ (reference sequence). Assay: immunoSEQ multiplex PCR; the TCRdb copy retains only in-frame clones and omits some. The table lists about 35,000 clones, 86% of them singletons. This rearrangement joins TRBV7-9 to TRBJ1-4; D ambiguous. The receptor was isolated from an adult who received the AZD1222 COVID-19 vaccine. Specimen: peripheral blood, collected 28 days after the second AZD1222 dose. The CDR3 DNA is TGTGCCAGCAGCTCCACAACTAATGAAAAACTGTTTTTT. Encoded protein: CASSSTTNEKLFF.